These 22 T cell receptor beta chains were all obtained from the same sample, sequenced in a study of T cells in Graves' hyperthyroidism and ophthalmopathy. RNA transcripts were the template for amplifying TCR beta CDR3 regions. HTBI primers were used for first-round RT-PCR of the TCR CDR3. From the multiplex PCR reads, TCRdb called clonotypes with MiXCR, one entry per CDR3 protein. The profile shows 130,000 or so distinct CDR3 sequences, over 20% of them singletons. The specimen was blood. The receptors stem from a woman between 50 and 59 years old with Graves' hyperthyroidism that later progressed to Graves' ophthalmopathy.

Concerning this clonotype: This could be a read error, since a much larger clone is one nucleotide away. V and J are TRBV20-1 and TRBJ1-5; TRBD1 aligns across 10 bases. Looked up from germline, CDR1 is DFQATT and CDR2 is SNEGSKA (reference sequence). With 4 bases clipped from V and 6 bases from J, the junction kept 6 bases outside the gene matches. CDR3 length: 14 residues. For the CDR3, the DNA is TGCAGTGCTATCCAGGACAGGGGGGCTCAGCCCCAGCATTTT. Its protein product is CSAIQDRGAQPQHF.

This clonotype was seen a handful of times. The chain recombines TRBV28 with TRBJ1-2; D gene ambiguous. This CDR3 has 11 amino acids. Germline CDR1 reads MDHEN; CDR2 reads SYDVKM. The V gene lost 5 bases and the J gene lost 7 bases, with 8 bases spanning the gap. Written as DNA, the CDR3 is TGTGCCAGCAGTACTGGTCCTGGCTACACCTTC. It translates to CASSTGPGYTF.

The gene calls are TRBV28 and TRBJ2-2; 8 nucleotides agree with TRBD1. This CDR3 region has 15 residues. Per the germline V gene, CDR1 is MDHEN and CDR2 is SYDVKM. Unmatched junction bases numbered 4, after V lost 6 bases and J lost 1 base. The CDR3 here is CASRTGTGNTGELFF. As DNA, the CDR3 is TGTGCCAGCAGAACCGGGACAGGGAACACCGGGGAGCTGTTTTTT.

This chain links TRBV6-1 with TRBJ1-6; 8 nucleotides match TRBD1. J gave up 10 bases and V 7 bases, and 9 bases lay outside the gene matches. Germline V gene lookup returns CDR1 MNHNS and CDR2 SASEGT. This CDR3 region has 14 residues. CDR3 region: CASTSTGARSPLHF. CDR3 coding DNA: TGTGCCAGCACCTCGACAGGGGCTAGATCACCCCTCCACTTT.

This clonotype was observed at least ten times. J is TRBJ2-1 and V is TRBV6-2 or TRBV6-3; D is possibly TRBD1 or TRBD2 (5 bases each). The CDR3 has 15 amino acids. Germline V gene lookup returns CDR1 MNHEY and CDR2 SVGEGT. Between the trimmed V and J ends, which lost 7 bases and 10 bases, there was a span of 23 bases. The CDR3 coding sequence is TGTGCCAGCACAGACCCAGGGACCCCTAGACCCGAGCAGTTCTTC. It encodes CASTDPGTPRPEQFF.

This clonotype was observed many times. The chain uses TRBV6-2 or TRBV6-3 and TRBJ2-7; TRBD2 is a possible D gene (6 bases). V lost 8 bases and J 2 bases, leaving 37 bases between the germline ends. Germline V gene sequence: CDR1 MNHEY, CDR2 SVGEGT. The CDR3 length is 21 residues. CDR3 coding DNA: TGTGCCAGCTTGACGCATCTTATGCTGAAGGGAGGAAAAGCGGTCACCTACGAGCAGTACTTC. Its translation: CASLTHLMLKGGKAVTYEQYF.

Details on this clonotype: Just one base apart from a much larger clone, this may be a read error. The rearrangement joins TRBV20-1 to TRBJ1-2; 7 bases match TRBD1. The CDR3 sequence is 11 residues long. Per the germline V gene, CDR1 is DFQATT and CDR2 is SNEGSKA (reference sequence). The CDR3 DNA is TGCAGTGCTCCCGGGACAGATGGCTGCACCTTC. It specifies CSAPGTDGCTF.

This clonotype appeared many times. The chain uses TRBV30 and TRBJ1-3, with TRBD1 matching 9 bases. The CDR3 sequence is 17 residues long. Germline assignment: CDR1 GTSNPN and CDR2 SVGIG (reference sequence). With V trimmed by 3 bases and J by 0 bases, 9 bases remained unmatched. Written as DNA, the CDR3 is TGTGCCTGGAGGGGACAGGGACGTCGCTCCTCTGGAAACACCATATATTTT. It specifies CAWRGQGRRSSGNTIYF.

The rearrangement links TRBV20-1 to TRBJ2-6; D assignment may be TRBD1 or TRBD2 (5 bases each). Trimming removed 0 bases at V and 2 bases at J, with 20 bases between. CDR1 and CDR2 (germline): DFQATT, SNEGSKA (reference sequence). The CDR3 length is 19 residues. CDR3 sequence (DNA): TGCAGTGCTAGAGATCCCCTAATACAGCAGGGAGCTGGGGCCAACGTCCTGACTTTC. Its protein product is CSARDPLIQQGAGANVLTF.

The sample holds many counts of this clonotype. The chain links TRBV30 to TRBJ2-5, with D possibly TRBD2 on 6 matching bases. The V gene lost 2 bases and the J gene lost 3 bases, with 10 bases spanning the gap. The CDR3 spans 13 residues. The germline V gene encodes CDR1 GTSNPN and CDR2 SVGIG (reference sequence). CDR3 loop: CAWSYRREETQYF. CDR3 DNA: TGTGCCTGGAGTTACAGGAGGGAAGAGACCCAGTACTTC.

This clonotype has at least ten counts. This chain links TRBV3-1 with TRBJ1-5, with a weak D call TRBD1 (6 bases). The CDR3 extends over 15 amino acids. V lost 4 bases to trimming and J lost 3 bases, with 13 bases between them. CDR1 and CDR2 from the germline V gene are LGHDT and YNNKEL (reference sequence). The CDR3 DNA sequence: TGTGCCAGCAGCCTAGGGGGGCAGAACAATCAGCCCCAGCATTTT. This encodes CASSLGGQNNQPQHF.

Relative to its sample, this clonotype is medium-sized (0.01 to 0.1%). This chain connects TRBV15 to TRBJ1-4, with 7 bases identical to TRBD1. The V segment lost 0 bases and the J segment 6 bases; nucleotides outside the gene matches: 4. The CDR3 runs to 15 residues. Germline-derived CDR1 and CDR2 are LNHNV and YYDKDF (reference sequence). This chain's CDR3 is CATSREGQRDEKLFF. In DNA form, the CDR3 reads TGTGCCACCAGCAGAGAGGGACAGAGGGATGAAAAACTGTTTTTT.

This clonotype has ten or more counts. This rearrangement joins TRBV11-3 to TRBJ2-3; perhaps TRBD2 as D (6 bases). V was clipped by 5 bases and J by 3 bases, with 12 bases between them. The CDR3 totals 14 residues. The V gene's germline CDR1 is SGHNT and CDR2 YENEEA. The chain's CDR3 is CASSKNAGTDTQYF. The CDR3 DNA follows: TGTGCCAGCAGCAAAAACGCGGGGACAGATACGCAGTATTTT.

This chain connects TRBV28 to TRBJ1-4, with D maybe TRBD1 (5 bases). Between the trimmed V and J ends, which lost 1 base and 10 bases, there was a span of 10 bases. This CDR3 is 13 amino acids long. The germline CDR1 and CDR2 sequences are MDHEN and SYDVKM. The CDR3 loop reads CASSLSRGGKLFF. CDR3 DNA sequence: TGTGCCAGCAGTTTATCTCGCGGGGGAAAACTGTTTTTT.

This clonotype was detected many times. V gene TRBV11-2 combines with J gene TRBJ2-3; D ambiguous. The CDR3 runs 14 residues. From germline, CDR1 is SGHAT and CDR2 FQNNGV. V lost 1 base, J lost 2 bases, and 7 bases lay in between. For the CDR3, the DNA is TGTGCCAGCAGCTTAGGTGGGCTCACAGATACGCAGTATTTT. This encodes CASSLGGLTDTQYF.

This clonotype showed up many times. J is TRBJ2-5 and V is TRBV5-1, with 7 bases identical to TRBD2. V gave up 1 base and J gave up 11 bases; unmatched junction bases: 8. The CDR3 length is 13 residues. The germline V gene has CDR1 SGHRS and CDR2 YFSETQ. The CDR3 DNA reads TGCGCCAGCAGCTTGACGGCGGGAGAGGGACAGTACTTC. This translates into CASSLTAGEGQYF. Together with reference TRBV5-1 and TRBJ2-5, the CDR3 gives the full variable domain: KAGVTQTPRYLIKTRGQQVTLSCSPISGHRSVSWYQQTPGQGLQFLFEYFSETQRNKGNFPGRFSGRQFSNSRSEMNVSTLELGDSALYLCASSLTAGEGQYFGPGTRLLVL.

The chain is built from TRBV28 and TRBJ2-1; TRBD2 might be the D (5 bases). This CDR3 comprises 12 residues. V dropped 3 bases and J dropped 9 bases, with 9 bases sitting between them. Germline V gene sequence: CDR1 MDHEN, CDR2 SYDVKM. CDR3 in DNA: TGTGCCAGCAGTTTGCTCACTAGTGAGCAGTTCTTC. Translated: CASSLLTSEQFF.

This clonotype occurred many times. With a much larger clone just one base away, this may be a read error. The rearrangement uses TRBV2 and TRBJ2-3, with D possibly TRBD1 on 5 matching bases. V gave up 2 bases and J gave up 2 bases, with 8 bases separating them. Germline CDR1 reads SNHLY; CDR2 reads FYNNEI. The CDR3 sequence is 14 residues long. CDR3 residues: CASSEQGPTDTQYF. In nucleotides, the CDR3 is TGTGCCAGCAGTGAACAGGGCCCCACAGATACGCAGTATTTT.

J is TRBJ2-1 and V is TRBV11-3; D remains unclear. V dropped 3 bases and J dropped 2 bases, with 5 bases sitting between them. Germline CDR1 SGHNT, CDR2 YENEEA. This CDR3 is built from 13 residues. CDR3 sequence: CASSFNTYNEQFF. The CDR3 nucleotides read TGTGCCAGCAGCTTCAACACCTACAATGAGCAGTTCTTC.

This clonotype was counted a few times. The junction and the germline gene differ at one end; a read error may be behind it. The J gene is TRBJ2-5, the V gene TRBV28, with D perhaps being TRBD1 or TRBD2 (5 bases each). CDR3 size: 14 residues. Germline V lookup: CDR1 MDHEN, CDR2 SYDVKM. CDR3 region: CATSEPGTPETQYF. The CDR3 nucleotides read TGTGCCACCAGTGAACCAGGGACCCCAGAGACCCAGTACTTC.

The table lists this clonotype with many counts. V and J are TRBV28 and TRBJ1-1; D gene uncertain. The germline gives CDR1 MDHEN, CDR2 SYDVKM. Trimming removed 1 base at V and 1 base at J, with 16 bases between. This CDR3 contains 17 residues. The CDR3 loop reads CASSLYKFGSPNTEAFF. In DNA form, the CDR3 reads TGTGCCAGCAGTTTATATAAATTCGGCAGCCCGAACACTGAAGCTTTCTTT.

This clonotype was counted between two and nine times. Given a much more abundant clone one base away, this may be a read error. The chain links TRBV12-3 or TRBV12-4 to TRBJ2-7; no clear D. The CDR3 loop spans 12 amino acids. The CDR3 reads CASSFRQYGQYF. CDR3 coding DNA: TGTGCCAGCAGTTTTCGGCAGTACGGGCAGTACTTC.